Sequencing of this T cell receptor beta chain was carried out in a study of cytomegalovirus exposure and HLA in healthy donors. General study results and limits: In vitro, a few CMV-associated chains proved specific for CMV antigens. Earlier analysis looked at TCR beta V segments, and most were productive about 87% or about 30% of the time.

A multiplex PCR was run with 60 Vbeta primers and 13 Jbeta primers. Profiled with immunoSEQ multiplex PCR; TCRdb holds only in-frame clones, not every one. The sample lists over 120,000 clones, more than 70% seen once, with 2% to 2.5% in the top ten. As to this clone: The antigen remains unidentified.

Sequences were obtained from PBMCs. The source of this sequence is a man in his forties or fifties in good health and CMV-seronegative.

In DNA, the CDR3 is TGTGCCAGCAGCTCCCGGACAGTTACAAACACTGAAGCTTTCTTT. It encodes CASSSRTVTNTEAFF. The J gene is TRBJ1-1, the V gene TRBV7-2, with D maybe TRBD1 (6 bases). Germline lookup yields CDR1 SGHTA and CDR2 FQGNSA. CDR3 length: 15 residues. Trimming took 4 bases from V and 2 from J, leaving 14 bases between them.